This T cell receptor beta chain was found in a study of blood T cell repertoires in COVID-19. Background on the study: Sites in the United States, Italy and Spain provided acute and convalescent COVID-19 samples. PBMCs, B-cell-depleted T cells, or T cells were the source of the cDNA or gDNA that made up the material.

Trimming took off 2 bases at V and 5 bases at J, with 12 bases between the two ends. Looked up from germline, CDR1 is MNHEY and CDR2 is SVGEGT. CDR3 length: 14 residues. Data came from immunoSEQ multiplex PCR; TCRdb stores just in-frame clones and leaves some out. The sample holds some 180,000 clones, roughly 84% seen once. Material: peripheral blood. The chain links TRBV6-2 or TRBV6-3 to TRBJ1-1, with D unresolved. This receptor was taken from a man between 65 and 85 years old with active or convalescent COVID-19. The CDR3 is CASSYGGVVTEAFF. CDR3 nucleotide sequence: TGTGCCAGCAGTTACGGCGGGGTCGTGACTGAAGCTTTCTTT.